The 14 T cell receptor beta chains listed next were all sequenced from one sample in a study of T cells in Graves' hyperthyroidism and ophthalmopathy. There were TCR beta CDR3 regions amplified from RNA transcripts. The HTBI primer set was used in a first-round RT-PCR of the TCR CDR3. One entry per CDR3 protein results from TCRdb running MiXCR on the multiplex PCR reads. Of approximately 400,000 distinct CDR3 sequences in the sample, about a sixth were seen once. The sample taken for sequencing was blood. The receptors shown here come from a woman between 18 and 29 years old with Graves' hyperthyroidism.

This clonotype showed up many times. This chain joins TRBV2 and TRBJ2-2; a possible D gene is TRBD2 (6 bases). V dropped 4 bases and J dropped 0 bases, with 12 bases sitting between them. The CDR3 totals 16 residues. Germline-derived CDR1 and CDR2 are SNHLY and FYNNEI. The CDR3, as DNA: TGTGCCAGCAGTGGATACGGCGGGGCGAACACCGGGGAGCTGTTTTTT. It is translated as CASSGYGGANTGELFF.

This clonotype was found many times. The J gene is TRBJ1-4, the V gene TRBV6-1; D is unresolved. Between the trimmed V and J ends, which lost 5 bases and 0 bases, there was a span of 16 bases. This CDR3 is 17 amino acids long. Germline lookup yields CDR1 MNHNS and CDR2 SASEGT. This CDR3 reads CASSYTQAIATNEKLFF. CDR3 coding DNA: TGTGCCAGCAGTTACACGCAGGCAATTGCAACTAATGAAAAACTGTTTTTT.

This chain links TRBV7-6 with TRBJ2-1; D is undetermined. The CDR3 has 13 residues. The V gene lost 2 bases and the J gene lost 6 bases, with 8 bases spanning the gap. Germline CDR1 reads SGHVS; CDR2 reads FNYEAQ. CDR3 region: CASSLLSFNEQFF. Here the CDR3 DNA reads TGTGCCAGCAGCTTACTTAGCTTCAATGAGCAGTTCTTC.

This clonotype was seen ten or more times. The chain recombines TRBV2 with TRBJ2-7, with 7 positions matching TRBD1. Trimming took 6 bases from V and 0 from J; bases not matched to a gene: 5. The CDR3 consists of 14 residues. From germline, CDR1 is SNHLY and CDR2 FYNNEI. CDR3 coding DNA: TGTGCCAGCAGGGGGGACAGCCGCTCCTACGAGCAGTACTTC. It specifies CASRGDSRSYEQYF.

This clonotype was recorded at least ten times. CDR3 nucleotides: TGTGCCATCAGTGAGTCGATACAGCGCACAGATACGCAGTATTTT. Translation: CAISESIQRTDTQYF. The rearrangement uses TRBV10-3 and TRBJ2-3, with D uncertain. The CDR3 is 15 residues long. The germline V gene has CDR1 ENHRY and CDR2 SYGVKD. Trimming removed 0 bases from V and 1 base from J, with 8 bases in between.

The rearrangement uses TRBV19 and TRBJ2-5, with 7 bases identical to TRBD2. CDR1 is LNHDA, CDR2 SQIVND, per germline (reference sequence). This CDR3 is 15 amino acids long. V gave up 6 bases and J gave up 2 bases; unmatched junction bases: 9. The DNA of the CDR3 is TGTGCCAGTAGGACCCACCAGCGGGATCAAGAGACCCAGTACTTC. Protein: CASRTHQRDQETQYF.

This clonotype was detected ten times or more. The rearrangement uses TRBV19 and TRBJ1-5; no firm D call. With 6 bases removed from V and 9 bases from J, the gap between germline ends came to 6 bases. In germline, CDR1 is LNHDA, CDR2 SQIVND (reference sequence). The CDR3 totals 10 residues. In DNA, the CDR3 is TGTGCCAGTAGCGGGCCGCCCCAGCATTTT. Encoded protein: CASSGPPQHF.

This clonotype was counted many times. The V gene is TRBV2, the J gene TRBJ2-7; no firm D call. The V and J ends lost 7 bases and 1 base respectively, with 5 bases between them. Germline-derived CDR1 and CDR2 are SNHLY and FYNNEI. This CDR3 comprises 11 residues. CDR3 residues: CASTQSYEQYF. CDR3 in DNA: TGTGCCAGCACCCAGTCCTACGAGCAGTACTTC.

This clonotype was found a few times. V and J are TRBV19 and TRBJ2-1; D possibly corresponds to TRBD1 (6 bases). V was cut by 3 bases and J by 4 bases, with 10 bases left in between. Germline V gene lookup returns CDR1 LNHDA and CDR2 SQIVND (reference sequence). The CDR3 spans 14 residues. CDR3 sequence (DNA): TGTGCCAGTAGTATCGACAGGCCTTACAATGAGCAGTTCTTC. Its protein is CASSIDRPYNEQFF.

This clonotype was counted at least ten times. This chain joins TRBV12-3 or TRBV12-4 and TRBJ1-5; D perhaps matches TRBD1 (5 bases). V lost 3 bases and J 2 bases, leaving 11 bases between the germline ends. The CDR3 spans 15 residues. This CDR3 reads CASSFGGKGNQPQHF. The DNA of the CDR3 is TGTGCCAGCAGTTTTGGGGGAAAGGGCAATCAGCCCCAGCATTTT.

This clonotype showed up many times. The CDR3 coding sequence is TGCAGTGCTAACGAGGTGGGCGAGACCCAGTACTTC. Translated, it gives CSANEVGETQYF. This chain connects TRBV20-1 to TRBJ2-5; D gene ambiguous. V lost 4 bases to trimming and J lost 5 bases, with 11 bases between them. Germline CDR1 and CDR2: DFQATT and SNEGSKA (reference sequence). There are 12 residues in the CDR3.

V and J are TRBV10-2 and TRBJ1-3; TRBD1 might be the D (5 bases). This CDR3 region has 16 residues. The germline V and J ends were trimmed by 6 bases and 3 bases, with 18 bases remaining between them. The V gene's germline CDR1 is WSHSY and CDR2 SAAADI. The CDR3 loop reads CASSSPNTGIGNTIYF. The CDR3 DNA reads as TGCGCCAGCAGCTCCCCGAATACAGGAATTGGAAACACCATATATTTT.

This clonotype was detected a few times. The chain carries TRBV18 and TRBJ2-7; 9 bases agree with TRBD1. V was clipped by 0 bases and J by 4 bases; unmatched bases: 7. CDR3 length: 16 amino acids. The germline V gene has CDR1 KGHSH and CDR2 LQKENI. CDR3 residues: CASSPPPGQGLYEQYF. The CDR3 region has the DNA TGTGCCAGCTCACCACCGCCGGGACAGGGACTATACGAGCAGTACTTC.

V is TRBV6-1 and J is TRBJ2-3, with D tentatively TRBD1 (5 bases). The CDR3 consists of 18 residues. The germline V and J ends were trimmed by 2 bases and 0 bases, with 18 bases remaining between them. Germline V gives CDR1 MNHNS, CDR2 SASEGT. The CDR3 nucleotides read TGTGCCAGCAGTGAAAGGGGTGAGCTTTTTCGCAGCACAGATACGCAGTATTTT. Translating gives CASSERGELFRSTDTQYF.